The 25 T cell receptor beta chains listed next were all sequenced from one sample in a study of TIL therapy for anti-PD-1-resistant metastatic lung cancer. Sequencing used immunoSEQ v3. Repertoires were generated with immunoSEQ multiplex PCR, while TCRdb's copy carries only in-frame clones and drops some. The table records roughly 6,000 clones, less than 70% of them present only once. Time point described: pre-treatment sample, taken before nivolumab and TIL therapy. The tumor samples were excised metastases, mostly pleural nodules or supraclavicular lymph nodes. The starting material was tumor tissue, obtained at baseline. The origin of the receptors is a person between 25 and 80 years old with non-small cell lung cancer.

The CDR3 nucleotides are TGCGCCAGCAGCCACAGGGCAGATACGCAGTATTTT. Translating it yields CASSHRADTQYF. The chain links TRBV5-1 to TRBJ2-3; weak D call: TRBD1 (6 bases). CDR1 and CDR2 from the germline V gene are SGHRS and YFSETQ. This CDR3 has 12 amino acids. The germline V and J ends were trimmed by 4 bases and 4 bases, with 7 bases remaining between them. Based on the CDR3 plus reference TRBV5-1 and TRBJ2-3, the full variable domain is KAGVTQTPRYLIKTRGQQVTLSCSPISGHRSVSWYQQTPGQGLQFLFEYFSETQRNKGNFPGRFSGRQFSNSRSEMNVSTLELGDSALYLCASSHRADTQYFGPGTRLTVL.

The CDR3, as DNA: TGTGCCAGCAGTGAATTCAGGACAGATACGCAGTATTTT. Its translation is CASSEFRTDTQYF. The chain recombines TRBV25-1 with TRBJ2-3; D unclear. V was cut by 1 base and J by 3 bases, with 5 bases left in between. The germline CDR1 and CDR2 sequences are MGHDK and SYGVNS. This CDR3 region has 13 residues.

This clone was counted between two and nine times. The rearrangement links TRBV29-1 to TRBJ2-7, with D perhaps matching TRBD1 (6 bases). This CDR3 comprises 12 residues. V shed 1 base and J shed 3 bases, with 7 bases lying between them. Germline-derived CDR1 and CDR2 are SQVTM and ANQGSEA. This CDR3 reads CSVEAGHYEQYF. As DNA, the CDR3 is TGCAGCGTTGAAGCGGGACACTACGAGCAGTACTTC.

V gene TRBV5-1 combines with J gene TRBJ1-1; 9 bases are shared with TRBD1. The CDR3 runs to 15 residues. Germline assignment: CDR1 SGHRS and CDR2 YFSETQ. V lost 1 base, J lost 4 bases, and 5 bases stayed unmatched. CDR3 nucleotide sequence: TGCGCCAGCAGCTTGACCGACAGGGGGATCACTGAAGCTTTCTTT. The encoded protein is CASSLTDRGITEAFF.

This clone has only a few counts. The chain carries TRBV6-1 and TRBJ2-6; D remains ambiguous. The length of the CDR3 is 16 residues. V was cut by 4 bases and J by 4 bases, with 14 bases left in between. The germline CDR1 and CDR2 sequences are MNHNS and SASEGT. CDR3 residues: CASSAYPISGANVLTF. The CDR3 bases are TGTGCCAGCAGTGCTTACCCCATCTCCGGGGCCAACGTCCTGACTTTC.

This rearrangement joins TRBV10-3 to TRBJ1-1; 7 nucleotides match TRBD1. The CDR3 is 15 amino acids. The V and J ends lost 6 bases and 1 base, in that order; junction bases with no gene match: 8. The germline V gene encodes CDR1 ENHRY and CDR2 SYGVKD. The CDR3 DNA reads TGTGCCATCAGGAGACAGACAGGGACGAACACTGAAGCTTTCTTT. It codes for CAIRRQTGTNTEAFF.

This rearrangement joins TRBV5-4 to TRBJ2-7; 9 nucleotides line up with TRBD1. V dropped 4 bases and J dropped 5; count of bases not matched to a gene: 10. Germline assignment: CDR1 SGHNT and CDR2 YYREEE (reference sequence). This CDR3 has 15 residues. The CDR3 protein is CASSTSGTGIHEQYF. The CDR3 region has the DNA TGTGCCAGCAGCACTTCCGGGACAGGGATCCACGAGCAGTACTTC.

J is TRBJ2-7 and V is TRBV6-5; possible D gene TRBD2, 6 bases. Germline-derived CDR1 and CDR2 are MNHEY and SVGAGI. The CDR3 is 14 residues long. Deletions cut 7 bases from V and 2 bases from J, with 15 bases between. This CDR3 is CASTPGGGTYEQYF. The CDR3 region has the DNA TGTGCCAGCACCCCAGGTGGGGGGACCTACGAGCAGTACTTC.

This clone was observed a few times. The rearrangement links TRBV27 to TRBJ2-1; TRBD2 agrees at 8 bases. This CDR3 spans 21 amino acids. In germline, CDR1 is MNHEY, CDR2 SMNVEV (reference sequence). Trimming took 5 bases from V and 0 from J; bases not matched to a gene: 21. The CDR3 is CASSTPSGERTSTDSYNEQFF. The DNA of the CDR3 is TGTGCCAGCAGTACACCTTCGGGAGAGCGGACTAGCACGGACTCCTACAATGAGCAGTTCTTC.

The gene calls are TRBV27 and TRBJ2-2; 12 bases match TRBD2. There are 15 residues in the CDR3. V trimming: 10 bases; J trimming: 1 base; junction bases outside the gene matches: 4. CDR1 and CDR2 from the germline V gene are MNHEY and SMNVEV (reference sequence). The CDR3 nucleotides are TGTGCCACCGGACTAGCGGGACTGAACACCGGGGAGCTGTTTTTT. Translating it yields CATGLAGLNTGELFF.

The chain links TRBV28 to TRBJ1-5; TRBD1 agrees at 7 bases. CDR1 and CDR2 from the germline V gene are MDHEN and SYDVKM. CDR3 length equals 18 residues. V shed 5 bases, J shed 1 base, and the junction held 14 bases outside the gene matches. The CDR3: CASSPLRSGGSSNQPQHF. As DNA, the CDR3 is TGTGCCAGCAGTCCACTCAGATCAGGGGGTAGCAGCAATCAGCCCCAGCATTTT.

V is TRBV7-2 and J is TRBJ2-1; TRBD2 matches at 12 bases. V trimming: 3 bases; J trimming: 8 bases; junction bases outside the gene matches: 5. The CDR3 extends over 15 amino acids. CDR1 and CDR2 (germline): SGHTA, FQGNSA. The DNA for the CDR3 is TGTGCCAGCAGCTTTAGGACTAGCGGGATCGATGAGCAGTTCTTC. Protein product: CASSFRTSGIDEQFF.

This chain uses TRBV2 with TRBJ2-3, with 8 bases fitting TRBD1. After removal of 4 bases from V and 2 bases from J, the junction contained 8 bases not matched to a gene. The germline V gene encodes CDR1 SNHLY and CDR2 FYNNEI. The CDR3 sequence is 16 residues long. The CDR3 spells CASSVPPGGHTDTQYF. The CDR3 DNA follows: TGTGCCAGCAGTGTCCCCCCAGGGGGCCACACAGATACGCAGTATTTT.

The chain carries TRBV20-1 and TRBJ2-5, with D perhaps assigned TRBD1 or TRBD2 (6 bases each). CDR1 DFQATT and CDR2 SNEGSKA come from the germline V gene (reference sequence). V lost 6 bases to trimming and J lost 10 bases, with 21 bases between them. This CDR3 is 13 amino acids long. CDR3: CSASQGMQGLQYF. CDR3 in DNA: TGCAGTGCCAGTCAGGGGATGCAGGGACTCCAGTACTTC.

This clone was picked up a small number of times. This sequence joins TRBV5-1 and TRBJ2-7; D remains ambiguous. The V gene's germline CDR1 is SGHRS and CDR2 YFSETQ. The CDR3 runs to 13 residues. With 0 bases removed from V and 4 bases from J, the gap between germline ends came to 8 bases. In DNA form, the CDR3 reads TGCGCCAGCAGCTTGGGACTCGATTACGAGCAGTACTTC. Its protein is CASSLGLDYEQYF.

V usage is TRBV5-5 and J usage is TRBJ2-7; 7 bases map to TRBD1. Germline V gene lookup returns CDR1 SGHKS and CDR2 YYEKEE (reference sequence). This CDR3 spans 15 amino acids. V shed 4 bases, J shed 2 bases, and the junction held 9 bases outside the gene matches. In DNA, the CDR3 is TGTGCCAGCAGCCATCTGACAGGGCGAGCCTACGAGCAGTACTTC. Translating it yields CASSHLTGRAYEQYF.

The CDR3 nucleotides read TGTGCCAGCAGCGTCGCCCCTCCGACTAGCGGCACAGATACGCAGTATTTT. This encodes CASSVAPPTSGTDTQYF. The chain joins TRBV9 to TRBJ2-3, with TRBD2 matching 8 bases. The germline V gene has CDR1 SGDLS and CDR2 YYNGEE. The CDR3 extends over 17 amino acids. J lost 1 base, V lost 2 bases, and 9 bases had no gene match. Together with reference TRBV9 and TRBJ2-3, the CDR3 gives the full variable domain: DSGVTQTPKHLITATGQRVTLRCSPRSGDLSVYWYQQSLDQGLQFLIQYYNGEERAKGNILERFSAQQFPDLHSELNLSSLELGDSALYFCASSVAPPTSGTDTQYFGPGTRLTVL.

This clone has only a few counts. The gene calls are TRBV7-2 and TRBJ1-4, with 7 bases identical to TRBD1. The germline gives CDR1 SGHTA, CDR2 FQGNSA. The CDR3 runs 14 residues. V was pared by 5 bases and J by 5 bases, with 5 bases of the junction left unmatched. The CDR3 DNA reads as TGTGCCAGCAGCGTCCAGGGGGGGAATGAAAAACTGTTTTTT. This sequence encodes CASSVQGGNEKLFF.

This chain uses TRBV12-2 with TRBJ2-6; the D call in the table, TRBD1, was not verified against the DNA. TRBV12-2 is a listed pseudogene. The CDR3 extends over 20 amino acids. The CDR3 loop is CASRLALRTGEGSGANVLTF. CDR3 sequence (DNA): TGTGCAAGTCGCTTAGCGTTGAGGACAGGGGAGGGGTCTGGGGCCAACGTCCTGACTTTC.

This sequence joins TRBV27 and TRBJ1-2, with D possibly TRBD1 on 5 matching bases. V lost 4 bases to trimming and J lost 4 bases, with 25 bases between them. The CDR3 extends over 18 amino acids. From germline, CDR1 is MNHEY and CDR2 SMNVEV (reference sequence). CDR3 protein: CASSSRDRNLKSGYGYTF. The CDR3 coding sequence is TGTGCCAGCAGTTCGCGGGACCGCAACCTTAAGTCGGGCTATGGCTACACCTTC.

The CDR3 coding sequence is TGTGCCAGCAGCGTAGAAACTAGCGGGACCGGGGAGCTGTTTTTT. It encodes CASSVETSGTGELFF. V and J are TRBV9 and TRBJ2-2, with TRBD2 matching over 9 bases. The CDR3 covers 15 residues. Germline trimming cut 0 bases from V and 5 bases from J; bases unmatched to any gene: 2. In germline, CDR1 is SGDLS, CDR2 YYNGEE.

This clone is labeled large. The genes are TRBV6-5 and TRBJ2-2, with D unresolved. The length of the CDR3 is 13 residues. Germline assignment: CDR1 MNHEY and CDR2 SVGAGI. CDR3 protein: CVVQLANTGELFF. As DNA, the CDR3 is TGTGTTGTTCAGCTCGCGAACACCGGGGAGCTGTTTTTT.

This clone was counted a single time. The chain has TRBV28 and TRBJ1-2, with 11 nucleotides matching TRBD1. Germline CDR1 is MDHEN and CDR2 is SYDVKM. The CDR3 runs to 14 residues. Trimming took 6 bases from V and 10 from J; bases not matched to a gene: 10. The CDR3 sequence: CASSLLGQGDFYTF. The DNA for the CDR3 is TGTGCCAGCAGCCTTTTGGGACAGGGGGACTTCTACACCTTC.

This clone was counted only a few times. The V call is TRBV28, the J call TRBJ2-5, with no clear D. V was pared by 3 bases and J by 4 bases, with 3 bases between. The CDR3 is 11 residues long. The V gene's germline CDR1 is MDHEN and CDR2 SYDVKM. The chain's CDR3 is CASSFGETQYF. The CDR3 DNA reads TGTGCCAGCAGTTTTGGAGAGACCCAGTACTTC.

The chain carries TRBV7-9 and TRBJ2-5, with TRBD1 matching over 7 bases. The ends lost 5 bases at V and 1 base at J; junction bases unmatched: 7. From germline, CDR1 is SEHNR and CDR2 FQNEAQ (reference sequence). The CDR3 consists of 15 residues. The CDR3 spells CASSQWAGGQETQYF. The CDR3 DNA reads as TGTGCCAGCAGCCAGTGGGCAGGGGGCCAAGAGACCCAGTACTTC.